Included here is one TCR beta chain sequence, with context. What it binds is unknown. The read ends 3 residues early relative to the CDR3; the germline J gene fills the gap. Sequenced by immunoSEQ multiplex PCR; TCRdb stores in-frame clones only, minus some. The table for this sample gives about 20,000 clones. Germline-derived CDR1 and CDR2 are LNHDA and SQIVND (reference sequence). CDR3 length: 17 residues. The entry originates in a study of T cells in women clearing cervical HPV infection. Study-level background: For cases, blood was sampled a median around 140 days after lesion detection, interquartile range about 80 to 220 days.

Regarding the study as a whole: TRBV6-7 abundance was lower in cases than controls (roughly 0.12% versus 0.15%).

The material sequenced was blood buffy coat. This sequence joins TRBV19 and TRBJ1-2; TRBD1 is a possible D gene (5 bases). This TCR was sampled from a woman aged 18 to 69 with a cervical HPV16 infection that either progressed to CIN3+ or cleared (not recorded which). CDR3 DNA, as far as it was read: TGTGCCAGTAGTATAGATGTGAGGCGGGGGTGGTACAATGAC. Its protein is CASSIDVRRGWYND. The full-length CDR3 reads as CASSIDVRRGWYNDYTF.